The T cell receptor (beta chain) under discussion was sequenced for a study of shared clonotypes between healthy human individuals (dated by TCRdb to 2018 to 2020). Notes on the research overall: The cohort comprised a couple of women and three men aged 18 to 49 years. For each donor, three plates each were used for CD4 naive and CD4 memory, two plates were used for CD8 naive, and one plate was used for CD8 memory. The study deeply sequenced blood TCR repertoires of several healthy adults to estimate repertoire size and the extent of clonotype sharing between individuals. Different laboratories and diverse techniques were used to prepare libraries and sequence TCR repertoires, to increase sequencing depth and limit assay-specific biases. Between about 0.85 and 10 billion PBMCs per donor were obtained by leukapheresis.

TCR CDR3 regions were amplified from genomic DNA by multiplex PCR using the deep immunoSEQ assay. Genomic DNA extracted from each cell subset was distributed evenly over all wells of several immunoSEQ 96-well plates, and each plate served as one replicate. Each replicate PCR for sorted subsets received about 0.2 ug genomic DNA, equal to tens of thousands of T cell genomes. Purified libraries were measured with a Qubit 3.0 fluorometer, size-checked on a Bioanalyzer 2100, and measured again with the KAPA Library Quantification kit. Each immunoSEQ 96-well plate was sequenced on its own single-read 150-cycle Illumina NextSeq 550 flow cell. Per the original workflow: Because the immunoSEQ output held only junctional sequences and lacked quality scores, the filtering could not match the filtering applied to full-length reads. Sequences were annotated with PyIR, a Python wrapper for IgBLAST v1.9, and V/J genes and CDR3 were assigned using IMGT germline references. Reads were removed for weak V/J assignments (E-value above 1e-6), missing CDR3, stop codons, out-of-frame junctions, or ambiguous translated residues. V3J clonotypes were defined by identical inferred V gene, J gene, and CDR3 amino acid sequence. The percentage overlap between two repertoires was calculated by dividing the number of shared unique clonotypes by the size of the smaller repertoire. Repertoire richness was assessed with RTK rarefaction, the Chao1 estimator, and Recon v2.1 estimates of unobserved clonotypes. Generation probabilities for all TCRbeta clonotypes obtained by the gDNA method from several donors were computed using OLGA. The clones in this table, taken by TCRdb from immuneACCESS, are in-frame only. Not every clone is retained; where verified, under half of the shortfall comes from an unresolved V gene, and the cause of the rest is unknown. The V and J calls and clone size are taken from that table; D and trimming were inferred from the DNA. The sample has roughly 1 million clones on record, about 76% of them singletons. The ten most abundant clones make up less than 1.5% of the sample.

The donors were healthy, HIV-negative adults with no recently reported acute infections or vaccinations. Every donor was a Caucasian adult living in Nashville, Tennessee, USA. CD4+ T cells were enriched by magnetic negative selection, after which naive cells were positively selected on CD45RA and the negative fraction was taken as the memory subset. Blood was obtained by leukapheresis, after which PBMCs were separated by Ficoll-Histopaque density gradient centrifugation and cryopreserved in liquid nitrogen vapor phase. Analytical flow cytometry was used to check the purity and quantity of each magnetically sorted T cell population. From each sorted fraction, genomic DNA was isolated and quantified by UV absorbance on a Nanodrop 2000c. Note on this clone: Its antigen remains unidentified. Base qualities are not provided; no much larger clone lies one nucleotide away.

What the work shows at the level of the full study, not this receptor alone: Compared with non-shared clonotypes, the clonotypes found in all four sorted-subset donors had higher generation probabilities. Rarefaction of sorted-subset datasets indicated incomplete sequencing despite the large sequencing depth. Naive subsets generally had larger estimated clonotype richness than memory subsets did. Sharing across four donors was observed for about 5% of naive CD4, 3.5% of naive CD8, 2% to 2.5% of memory CD4, and around 0.4% of memory CD8 clonotypes. The genetic and exposure-history diversity represented was limited by the small number of donors. Based on pairwise subsampling, the degree of clonotype sharing among donors was expected to be affected by sequencing depth. Sampling was limited to blood, and TCR repertoires in tissue likely differ from TCR repertoires in blood.

Its CDR3 holds 14 amino acids, cysteine through phenylalanine. Left in the record is the CDR3 DNA by itself, 42 bases read in frame from the first base. For this chain, trimming is 11 bases at the V end and 2 bases at the J end, and the number of junction bases without a gene match is 11. The CDR1 and CDR2 encoded by the germline V gene are ENHRY and SYGVKD. The sequencing input was memory CD4+ T cells sorted from blood. The sample's cell subset or site label, in plain terms: CD45RA-negative fraction. The TCR was taken from a man younger than 35 in good health. The chain is assembled from TRBV10-3 and TRBJ1-2, and 7 junctional nucleotides match TRBD1. The base sequence is TGTGCCGTCCAGTCTCCAGGGGGAAACTATGGCTACACCTTC. Translated, it gives CAVQSPGGNYGYTF.